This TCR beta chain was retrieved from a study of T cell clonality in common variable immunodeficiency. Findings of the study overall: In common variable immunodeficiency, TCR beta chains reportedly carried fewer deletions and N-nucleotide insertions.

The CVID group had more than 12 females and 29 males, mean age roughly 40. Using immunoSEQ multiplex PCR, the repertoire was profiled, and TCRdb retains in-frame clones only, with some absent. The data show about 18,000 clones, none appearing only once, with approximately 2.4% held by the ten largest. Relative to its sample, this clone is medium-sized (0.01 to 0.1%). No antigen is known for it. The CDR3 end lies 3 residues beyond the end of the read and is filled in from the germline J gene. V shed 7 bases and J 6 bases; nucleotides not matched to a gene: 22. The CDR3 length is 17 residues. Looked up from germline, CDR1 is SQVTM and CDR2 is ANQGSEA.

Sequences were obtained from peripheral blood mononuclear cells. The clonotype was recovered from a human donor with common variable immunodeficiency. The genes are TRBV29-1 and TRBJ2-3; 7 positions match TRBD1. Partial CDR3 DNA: TGCAGCGCCTCATGGGGGAACAGGGGTCACCGGCGGGATACG. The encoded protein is CSASWGNRGHRRDT. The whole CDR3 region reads CSASWGNRGHRRDTQYF.